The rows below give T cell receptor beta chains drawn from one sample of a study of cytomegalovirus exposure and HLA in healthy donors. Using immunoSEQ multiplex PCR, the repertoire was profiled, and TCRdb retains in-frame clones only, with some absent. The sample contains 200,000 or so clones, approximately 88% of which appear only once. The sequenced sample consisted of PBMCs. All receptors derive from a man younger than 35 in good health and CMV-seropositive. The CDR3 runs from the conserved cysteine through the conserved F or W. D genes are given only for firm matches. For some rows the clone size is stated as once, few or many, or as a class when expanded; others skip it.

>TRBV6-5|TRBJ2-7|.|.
CASSYASAYEQYF
TGTGCCAGCAGTTACGCTAGCGCCTACGAGCAGTACTTC
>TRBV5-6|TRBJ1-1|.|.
CASSLNEGVMNTEAFF
TGTGCCAGCAGCTTGAATGAAGGGGTTATGAACACTGAAGCTTTCTTT
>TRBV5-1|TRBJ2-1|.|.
CASSLNRLVGNEQFF
TGCGCCAGCAGCTTGAACAGGTTGGTCGGGAATGAGCAGTTCTTC
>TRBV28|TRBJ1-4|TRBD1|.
CASSLTGGGGEKLFF
TGTGCCAGCAGTTTGACAGGGGGCGGAGGTGAAAAACTGTTTTTT
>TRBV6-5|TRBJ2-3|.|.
CASSYVQGPTDTQYF
TGTGCCAGCAGTTATGTCCAGGGCCCCACAGATACGCAGTATTTT
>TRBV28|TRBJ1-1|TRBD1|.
CASSRLGTGSTEAFF
TGTGCCAGCAGTCGGCTAGGGACAGGGTCTACTGAAGCTTTCTTT
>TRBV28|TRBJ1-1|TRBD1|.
CASSFPLRGQGEAFF
TGTGCCAGCAGTTTCCCGTTAAGGGGGCAGGGTGAAGCTTTCTTT
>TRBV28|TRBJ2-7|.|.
CATTQGNLNEQYF
TGTGCCACCACTCAGGGGAATTTGAACGAGCAGTACTTC
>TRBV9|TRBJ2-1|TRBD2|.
CASSVGTSGNEQFF
TGTGCCAGCAGCGTTGGGACTAGCGGGAATGAGCAGTTCTTC
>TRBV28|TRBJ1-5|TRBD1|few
CASSLEGQGINQPQHF
TGTGCCAGCAGTCTTGAGGGACAGGGGATCAATCAGCCCCAGCATTTT
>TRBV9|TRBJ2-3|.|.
CATPVHGGDEPDTQYF
TGTGCCACCCCAGTCCATGGCGGCGACGAACCAGATACGCAGTATTTT
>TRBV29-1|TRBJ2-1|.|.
CSAGRTVYNEQFF
TGCAGCGCCGGTAGGACAGTCTACAATGAGCAGTTCTTC
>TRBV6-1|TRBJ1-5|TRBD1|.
CAARDRGSRNQPQHF
TGTGCCGCTAGGGACAGGGGATCACGCAATCAGCCCCAGCATTTT
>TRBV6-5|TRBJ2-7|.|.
CASSLGGNYEQYF
TGTGCCAGCAGCCTCGGGGGAAACTACGAGCAGTACTTC
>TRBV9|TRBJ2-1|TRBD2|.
CASSGGGIYNEQFF
TGTGCCAGCAGCGGGGGGGGGATTTACAATGAGCAGTTCTTC
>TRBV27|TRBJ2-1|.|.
CASSLSGLYNEQFF
TGTGCCAGCAGTTTATCGGGACTGTACAATGAGCAGTTCTTC
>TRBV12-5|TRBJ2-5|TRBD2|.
CASASVGGVVAGGIQETQYF
TGTGCTAGTGCCTCGGTAGGAGGTGTGGTAGCGGGAGGGATCCAAGAGACCCAGTACTTC
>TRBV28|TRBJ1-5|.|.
CASTPDTVRPQHF
TGTGCCAGCACTCCCGACACGGTACGGCCCCAGCATTTT
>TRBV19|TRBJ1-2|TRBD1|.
CASSMGQGPYGYTF
TGTGCCAGTAGTATGGGACAGGGGCCCTATGGCTACACCTTC
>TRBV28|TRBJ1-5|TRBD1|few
CASSSGGLGNQPQHF
TGTGCCAGCAGTTCAGGGGGGTTAGGCAATCAGCCCCAGCATTTT
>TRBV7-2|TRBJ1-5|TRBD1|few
CASGRTGGVQPQHF
TGTGCCAGCGGAAGGACAGGGGGGGTCCAGCCCCAGCATTTT
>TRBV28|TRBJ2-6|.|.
CASSTTGTSGANVLTF
TGTGCCAGCAGTACGACAGGAACTTCTGGGGCCAACGTCCTGACTTTC
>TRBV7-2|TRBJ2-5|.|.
CASSLVGRPSGETQYF
TGTGCCAGCAGCTTAGTTGGCAGGCCTTCGGGGGAGACCCAGTACTTC
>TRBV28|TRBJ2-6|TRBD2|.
CASSLASGGSGANVLTF
TGTGCCAGCAGTTTAGCTAGCGGAGGGTCTGGGGCCAACGTCCTGACTTTC
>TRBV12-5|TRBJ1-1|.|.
CASGLDGLMNTEAFF
TGTGCTAGTGGTTTGGACGGTCTCATGAACACTGAAGCTTTCTTT
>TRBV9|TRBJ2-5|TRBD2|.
CASSVGPGGEQTQYF
TGTGCCAGCAGCGTTGGACCGGGAGGGGAACAGACCCAGTACTTC